This T cell receptor (beta chain) was captured by sequencing in a study of blood T cell repertoires in COVID-19. This clone was detected a few times. CDR1 and CDR2 from the germline V gene are GTSNPN and SVGIG (reference sequence). V gave up 2 bases and J gave up 7 bases, with 12 bases separating them. The CDR3 runs 13 residues. Here immunoSEQ multiplex PCR was the method, and the copy in TCRdb shows in-frame clones only, minus some. The data show more than 100,000 clones, with 65% to 90% seen just once and roughly 11% held by the top ten. This clonotype was obtained from a man older than 75 with acute or convalescent COVID-19. The V call is TRBV30, the J call TRBJ1-5; the D is unclear. What was sequenced was peripheral blood. As DNA, the CDR3 is TGTGCCTGGAGTTCCACTCAAAGCCAGCCCCAGCATTTT. Translating gives CAWSSTQSQPQHF. Full variable domain (missing parts from reference TRBV30 and TRBJ1-5): SQTIHQWPATLVQPVGSPLSLECTVEGTSNPNLYWYRQAAGRGLQLLFYSVGIGQISSEVPQNLSASRPQDRQFILSSKKLLLSDSGFYLCAWSSTQSQPQHFGDGTRLSIL.